This entry describes one T cell receptor beta chain. Its antigen is unknown. The V end lost 6 bases, the J end lost 6 bases, and 15 bases lay between the germline ends. Per the germline V gene, CDR1 is MDHEN and CDR2 is SYDVKM. This CDR3 is built from 13 residues. These donors, healthy bone marrow donors, were studied. The data were taken from a study of cytomegalovirus exposure and HLA in healthy donors. PCR involved 60 Vbeta and 13 Jbeta primers. TCRdb's copy holds only in-frame clones and misses some; the assay was immunoSEQ multiplex PCR. The sample has 85,000 to 130,000 clones, about 75% seen once. Regarding the study as a whole: Cytomegalovirus-associated status was assigned to about 150 TCR beta chains. TCR association rates varied by HLA locus in a later analysis, with DRB1 highest and HLA-C lowest.

The gene calls are TRBV28 and TRBJ2-7; D remains unclear. The receptor's source is a woman aged 18-35 years in good health and CMV-seropositive. Sequences were obtained from PBMCs. In DNA form, the CDR3 reads TGTGCCAGCAGCCTTCGACTTGGATCCGAGCAGTACTTC. Translating gives CASSLRLGSEQYF.